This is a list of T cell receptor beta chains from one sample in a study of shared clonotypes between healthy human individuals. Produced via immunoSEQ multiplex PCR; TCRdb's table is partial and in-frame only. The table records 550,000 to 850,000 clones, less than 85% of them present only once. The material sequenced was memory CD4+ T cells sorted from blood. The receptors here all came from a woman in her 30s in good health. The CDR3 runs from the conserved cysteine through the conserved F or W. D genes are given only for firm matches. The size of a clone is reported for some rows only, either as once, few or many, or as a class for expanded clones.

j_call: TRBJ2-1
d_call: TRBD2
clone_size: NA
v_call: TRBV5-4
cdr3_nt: TGTGCCAGCAGCGATCCAACTAGCGGGCCTTACAATGAGCAGTTCTTC
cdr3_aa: CASSDPTSGPYNEQFF

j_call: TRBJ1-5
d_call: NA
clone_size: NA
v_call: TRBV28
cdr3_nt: TGTGCCAGCAGTTTTAAGGGGTTCCAGCCCCAGCATTTT
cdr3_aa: CASSFKGFQPQHF

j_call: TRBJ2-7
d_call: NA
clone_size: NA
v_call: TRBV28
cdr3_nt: TGTGCCAGCAGTTTAGGAACAGGGCTCGGATACGAGCAGTACTTC
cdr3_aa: CASSLGTGLGYEQYF

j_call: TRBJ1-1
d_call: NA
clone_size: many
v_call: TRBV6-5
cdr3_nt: TGTGCCAGCAGTTACTCGGGCAGCCGGGCGGTTTTT
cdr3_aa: CASSYSGSRAVF

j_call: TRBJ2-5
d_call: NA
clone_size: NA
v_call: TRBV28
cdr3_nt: TGTGCCAGCAGTCCGCATCAGGGAAGAGAGACCCAGTACTTC
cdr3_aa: CASSPHQGRETQYF

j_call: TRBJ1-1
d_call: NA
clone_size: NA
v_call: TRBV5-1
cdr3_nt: TGCGCCAGCAGCTTGGCTGCTAGAACGAACACTGAAGCTTTCTTT
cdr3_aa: CASSLAARTNTEAFF

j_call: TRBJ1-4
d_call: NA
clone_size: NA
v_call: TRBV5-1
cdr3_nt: TGCGCCAGCCGTAGTGGGACTAATAATGAAAAACTGTTTTTT
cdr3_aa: CASRSGTNNEKLFF

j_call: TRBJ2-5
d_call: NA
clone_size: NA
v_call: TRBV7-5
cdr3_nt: TGTGTCAGAGTCAGAAGGGTCCGGCAAGAGACCCAGTACTTC
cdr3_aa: CVRVRRVRQETQYF

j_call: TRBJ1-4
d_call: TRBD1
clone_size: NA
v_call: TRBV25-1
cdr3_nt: TGTGCCAGTTCCTTGCGACAGGGGGGTGAAAAACTGTTTTTT
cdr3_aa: CASSLRQGGEKLFF

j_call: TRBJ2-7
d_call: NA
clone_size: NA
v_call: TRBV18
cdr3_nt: TGTGCCAGCTCACCCGACAGGCCTACCCCCTACGAGCAGTACTTC
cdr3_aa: CASSPDRPTPYEQYF

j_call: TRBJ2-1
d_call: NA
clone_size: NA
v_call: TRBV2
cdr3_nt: TGTGCCAGCAGACAGACTAGAGGTGAGCAGTTCTTC
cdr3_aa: CASRQTRGEQFF

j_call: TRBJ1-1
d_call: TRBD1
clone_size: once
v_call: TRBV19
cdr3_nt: TGTGCCAGTAGTATAGACTGGGACAGAAACACTGAAGCTTTCTTT
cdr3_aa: CASSIDWDRNTEAFF

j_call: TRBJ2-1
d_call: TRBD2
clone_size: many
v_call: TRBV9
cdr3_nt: TGTGCCAGCAGTACTCAATCTAGCGGATCCTACAATGAGCAGTTCTTC
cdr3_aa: CASSTQSSGSYNEQFF

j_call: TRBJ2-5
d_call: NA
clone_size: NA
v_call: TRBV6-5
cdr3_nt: TGTGCCAGCAGTTACCCGGGGAGAGTGGAGACCCAGTACTTC
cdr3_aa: CASSYPGRVETQYF

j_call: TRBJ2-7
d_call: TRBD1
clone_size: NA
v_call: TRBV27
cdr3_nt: TGTGCCAGCGCCGCTCCGGACAGGCGGCTCTACGAGCAGTACTTC
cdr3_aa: CASAAPDRRLYEQYF

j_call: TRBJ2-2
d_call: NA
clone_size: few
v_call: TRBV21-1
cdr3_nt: TGTGCCAGCAGCAATGTCACAGGGGGAAACACCGGGGAGCTGTTTTTT
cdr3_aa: CASSNVTGGNTGELFF

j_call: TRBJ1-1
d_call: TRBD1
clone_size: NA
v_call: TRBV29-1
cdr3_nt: TGCAGCGTTACCCGGGACAGGGCTCTGAACACTGAAGCTTTCTTT
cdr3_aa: CSVTRDRALNTEAFF

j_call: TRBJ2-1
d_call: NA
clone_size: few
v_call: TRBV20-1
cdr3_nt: TGCAGTGCTAGAGGTATAGAAGCAGTTTTCTTC
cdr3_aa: CSARGIEAVFF

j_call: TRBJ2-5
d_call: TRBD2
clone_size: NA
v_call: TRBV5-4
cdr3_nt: TGTGCCAGCAGCTTAAAGATTAGCGGGGGGAAAGAGACCCAGTACTTC
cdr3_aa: CASSLKISGGKETQYF

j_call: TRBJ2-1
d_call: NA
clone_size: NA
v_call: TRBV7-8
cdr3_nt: TGTGCCAGCAGCCGTTTGGGGCAGGGGAGCTCCTACAATGAGCAGTTCTTC
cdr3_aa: CASSRLGQGSSYNEQFF

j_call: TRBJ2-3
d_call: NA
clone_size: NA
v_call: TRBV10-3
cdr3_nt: TGTGCCACTTCTTTTTCCGGGGGCTATACGCAGTATTTT
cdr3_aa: CATSFSGGYTQYF

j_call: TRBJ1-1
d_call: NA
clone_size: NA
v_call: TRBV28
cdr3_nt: TGTGCCAGCCTTACCGAGGCCTTGAACACTGAAGCTTTCTTT
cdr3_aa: CASLTEALNTEAFF

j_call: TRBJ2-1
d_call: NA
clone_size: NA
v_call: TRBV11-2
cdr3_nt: TGTGCCAGCAGCTTAGGAGGGCTAGCGAATGAGCAGTTCTTC
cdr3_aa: CASSLGGLANEQFF

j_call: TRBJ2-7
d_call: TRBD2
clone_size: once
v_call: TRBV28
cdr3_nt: TGTGCCAGCAGTACGGGGGGGCCCCCCTACGAGCAGTACTTC
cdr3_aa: CASSTGGPPYEQYF

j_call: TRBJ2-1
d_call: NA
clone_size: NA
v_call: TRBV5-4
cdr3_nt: TGTGCCAGCAGCTTGGATGGTAGCTCCTACAATGAGCAGTTCTTC
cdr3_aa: CASSLDGSSYNEQFF

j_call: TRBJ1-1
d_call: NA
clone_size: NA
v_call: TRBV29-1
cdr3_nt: TGCAGCGTTGATTTCAGGGGCACAGGGACTGAAGCTTTCTTT
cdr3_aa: CSVDFRGTGTEAFF

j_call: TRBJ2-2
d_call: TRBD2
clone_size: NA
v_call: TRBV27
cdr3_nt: TGTGCCAGCAACATGGGGGGGAAGAACGGGGAGCTGTTTTTT
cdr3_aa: CASNMGGKNGELFF

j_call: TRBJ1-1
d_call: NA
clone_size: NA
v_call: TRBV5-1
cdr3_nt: TGCGCCAGCAGCTTGGTGGGGGACACTGAAGCTTTCTTT
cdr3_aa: CASSLVGDTEAFF

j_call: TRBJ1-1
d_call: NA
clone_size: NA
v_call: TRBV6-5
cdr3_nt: TGTGCCAGCAGTTACGAGAGGAGATCTGAAGCTTTCTTT
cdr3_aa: CASSYERRSEAFF

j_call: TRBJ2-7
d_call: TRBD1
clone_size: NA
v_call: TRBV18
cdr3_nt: TGTGCCAGCTCATCCGACAGGGAGACCCACGAGCAGTACTTC
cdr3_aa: CASSSDRETHEQYF

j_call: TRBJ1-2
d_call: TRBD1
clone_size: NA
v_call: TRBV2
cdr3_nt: TGTGCCAGCAGTTCCGGGACAGGGAGCGCGGTGGTTCTCTATGGCTACACCTTC
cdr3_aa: CASSSGTGSAVVLYGYTF

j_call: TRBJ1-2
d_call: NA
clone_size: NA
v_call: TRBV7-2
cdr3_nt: TGTGCCAGCAGCTTAGGTTATTTGGGGGGCGGCTACACCTTC
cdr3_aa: CASSLGYLGGGYTF

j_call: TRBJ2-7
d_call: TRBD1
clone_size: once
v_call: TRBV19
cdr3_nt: TGTGCCAGTAGTATAGATCTATGGACAGGAGACTCCTACGAGCAGTACTTC
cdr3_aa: CASSIDLWTGDSYEQYF

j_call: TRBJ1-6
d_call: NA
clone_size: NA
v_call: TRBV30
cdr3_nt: TGTGCCTGGAGTGTGGTGGAGGGGAGAAATTCACCCCTCCACTTT
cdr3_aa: CAWSVVEGRNSPLHF

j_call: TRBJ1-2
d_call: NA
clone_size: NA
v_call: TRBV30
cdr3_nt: TGTGCCAGTGGCGTTGGCTATGGCTACACCTTC
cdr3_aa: CASGVGYGYTF

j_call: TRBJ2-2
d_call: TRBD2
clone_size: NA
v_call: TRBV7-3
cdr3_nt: TGTGCCAGCAGCTCCCGGGGGGGGAACACCGGGGAGCTGTTTTTT
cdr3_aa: CASSSRGGNTGELFF

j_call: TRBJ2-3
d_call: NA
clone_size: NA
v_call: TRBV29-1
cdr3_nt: TGCAGCGCTAGGACAGCTAGCACAGATACGCAGTATTTT
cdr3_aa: CSARTASTDTQYF

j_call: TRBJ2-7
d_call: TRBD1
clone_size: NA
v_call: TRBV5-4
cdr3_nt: TGTGCCAGCAGCGCACCGACAGGGGGTTCCTACGAGCAGTACTTC
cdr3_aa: CASSAPTGGSYEQYF

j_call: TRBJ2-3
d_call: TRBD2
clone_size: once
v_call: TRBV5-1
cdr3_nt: TGCGCCAGCAGCGACCTCGGCGGGGGAGCGGATACGCAGTATTTT
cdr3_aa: CASSDLGGGADTQYF

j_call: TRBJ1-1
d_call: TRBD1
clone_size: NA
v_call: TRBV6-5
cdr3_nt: TGTGCCAGCAGGGCAGGGGGATCGAACACTGAAGCTTTCTTT
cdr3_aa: CASRAGGSNTEAFF

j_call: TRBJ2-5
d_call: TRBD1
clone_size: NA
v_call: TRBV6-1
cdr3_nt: TGTGCCAGCAGTGCTGGACAGGGGGTGGGCCCGCAGTACTTC
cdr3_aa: CASSAGQGVGPQYF

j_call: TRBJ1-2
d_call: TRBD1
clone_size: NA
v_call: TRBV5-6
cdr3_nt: TGTGCCAGCAGCTTTAAGACAGGGGTCTATGGCTACACCTTC
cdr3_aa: CASSFKTGVYGYTF